The source of this T cell receptor beta chain is a study of T-cell reconstitution after alpha-beta-depleted transplantation in children. This clonotype was detected many times. TCRbeta library construction was performed incorporating unique molecular identifiers. TCRdb re-called the PCR reads through MiXCR, storing one row per CDR3 protein. This table holds 450,000 to 500,000 distinct CDR3 sequences, approximately 13% found once. Germline V gives CDR1 SGHRS, CDR2 YFSETQ. V dropped 4 bases and J dropped 0 bases, with 10 bases sitting between them. The CDR3 consists of 14 residues. The receptor was derived from a human donor who donated a stem cell graft to a child with combined immunodeficiency. This chain joins TRBV5-1 and TRBJ1-1, with D possibly matching TRBD1 (6 bases). Sequencing was performed on PBMCs from the stem cell graft donor, taken from the stem cell graft. The CDR3 DNA sequence: TGCGCCAGCAGCATCCAGGGGTTGAACACTGAAGCTTTCTTT. It yields the protein CASSIQGLNTEAFF.